This T cell receptor (beta chain) was sequenced in a study of blood T cells in healthy people across ages (dated by TCRdb to 2014 to 2015). At the level of the whole study: In model experiments, template switching captured roughly one uniquely barcoded TCR beta cDNA molecule for every two T cells. To track age-related changes in TCR beta repertoire diversity, the study relied on deep sequencing normalized with unique cDNA molecular identifiers. Donors of different ages were randomly distributed across sequencing lanes to avoid experimental bias. For two donors (one aged 18 to 29 and one aged 80 or older), the study analyzed two additional independent replicas of 1 million unique cDNA reads from the same blood draw. The donors were divided into four age groups: young (average roughly 17 years), middle-aged (approximately 39), aged (approximately 62) and long-lived (roughly 86).

Libraries were prepared through 5' RACE. The sample was run on an Illumina HiSeq 2500. A second roughly 6 to 12 cycle PCR used a sample-barcoded 5' primer and a J-beta primer mix. A unique molecular identifier was introduced onto each TCR beta cDNA molecule by a template-switch 5' adaptor carrying 12 random nucleotides. Each sample yielded at least 2.5 million CDR3-containing paired-end reads. The Mint cDNA synthesis kit, primed by a TRBC-specific oligonucleotide, was used to synthesize first-strand cDNA from all RNA. All cDNA was treated with uracil-DNA glycosylase and then went through a first 18-cycle PCR with the universal primers M1SS and BC2_uni_R. In the authors' own workflow: For normalization, 1 million high-quality reads, each with a distinct molecular identifier, were randomly selected from each sample. Reads sharing molecular identifiers were discarded rather than binned into consensus sequences. CDR3 identification, clonotype clustering and error correction used MiTCR with a Q25 quality threshold and the strictest error-elimination algorithm. A nonparametric unseen species model with Euler transformation was used to estimate a lower bound on total TCR beta diversity. TCRdb's own reprocessing of the public reads used fastp at Q25 and MiXCR and kept productive beta chains. All rows with the same CDR3 protein become a single entry with the most common DNA and genes. None of the V and J calls come from the authors' own analysis; TCRdb made them. A total of roughly 1.5 million distinct CDR3 sequences appear in this sample, 40% to 45% of them only once. The ten largest make up over 3.5% of the sample.

V is reduced by 2 bases and J by 5 bases, leaving a spacing of 9 bases between them. From cysteine to phenylalanine, the CDR3 is 13 amino acids long. Only the CDR3 portion is preserved as DNA: 39 bases, with reading frame beginning at the first base. In the germline V gene (reference sequence), CDR1 corresponds to LGHDT and CDR2 to YNNKEL. About this clonotype itself: Its target antigen remains unknown. The record has no base qualities; no much larger clone is one base away.

Broad study findings and their caveats: As age increased, observed TCR beta diversity per million T cells dropped in a roughly linear way, and a significant reduction was already evident by age about 40. Because donor CMV infection status was unknown, age-related changes in expanded clonotypes were potentially confounded. Bulk unsorted PBMC profiling prevented conclusive comparison of naive and antigen-experienced compartments. Estimates of total diversity based on one million sequenced T cells were regarded as lower bounds and as underestimates. A strong correlation was found between observed TCR beta diversity and the percentage of naive T cells measured by flow cytometry. The long-lived group showed more naive CD4+ T cells, fewer expanded clones and increased TCR diversity than the aged group, suggesting age selection.

Systemically healthy Caucasian individuals from Russia, 39 in total and aged roughly 6 to 95 years, were included as donors. Each donor gave approximately 9.3 milliliters of peripheral blood, collected into EDTA-treated Vacutainer tubes. Ficoll-Paque density-gradient centrifugation was used to isolate PBMCs, with at least 6.5 million per sample. Trizol reagent was used to extract total RNA from PBMCs, with at least 6 micrograms per sample. For every donor, flow cytometry on a PBMC aliquot measured the percentage of naive CD45RAhigh/CD27high T cells. The receptor chain draws on TRBV3-1 and TRBJ1-2, with no reliable assignment of the D segment. The receptor's source is a young woman in good health. The sequencing sample was made of blood. The DNA sequence reads TGTGCCAGCAGCCAAATGGAGGGATATGGCTACACCTTC. Translated, this is CASSQMEGYGYTF.